What follows are 16 T cell receptor beta chains derived from one specimen sequenced in a study of shared clonotypes between healthy human individuals. Measured with immunoSEQ multiplex PCR; TCRdb has only the in-frame clones, and not every one. The profile shows about 980,000 clones, more than 75% of them singletons. Material: memory CD4+ T cells sorted from blood. Subset noted: CD45RA-negative fraction. Source of these receptors: a man younger than 35 in good health.

A word on this clone: The sample holds other DNA sequences that translate to the same CDR3. J is TRBJ1-3 and V is TRBV5-1; 7 bases fit TRBD1. V shed 2 bases and J 2 bases; nucleotides not matched to a gene: 1. This CDR3 comprises 14 residues. Germline loops: CDR1 SGHRS, CDR2 YFSETQ. CDR3 DNA sequence: TGCGCCAGCAGCTTCGGACAGGCTGGAAACACCATATATTTT. It is translated as CASSFGQAGNTIYF.

This clone has just one count. The chain links TRBV6-1 to TRBJ1-5; 7 positions match TRBD1. CDR3 length equals 14 residues. Germline CDR1 and CDR2: MNHNS and SASEGT. The junction had 8 bases not matched to a gene; V was cut back by 6 bases and J by 6 bases. The CDR3 DNA sequence: TGTGCCAGCAGCCCAGGGGGGGTGGGTCAGCCCCAGCATTTT. Protein product: CASSPGGVGQPQHF.

CDR3 region: CASSQETPGQGRADTQYF. Written as DNA, the CDR3 is TGCGCCAGCAGCCAAGAGACCCCAGGACAGGGGAGGGCAGATACGCAGTATTTT. The V gene is TRBV4-1, the J gene TRBJ2-3; 9 bases fit TRBD1. Trimming cost V 0 bases and J 4 bases; bases outside gene matches: 11. The CDR3 is 18 amino acids. The germline V gene has CDR1 MGHRA and CDR2 YSYEKL.

On this clone: Other DNA sequences of this sample code for an identical CDR3. This sequence joins TRBV29-1 and TRBJ2-7, with 7 bases fitting TRBD1. V gave up 6 bases and J gave up 4 bases; unmatched junction bases: 6. Germline-derived CDR1 and CDR2 are SQVTM and ANQGSEA. The CDR3 has 12 residues. The CDR3 DNA follows: TGCAGCGTCCGGGACAGTCCATACGAGCAGTACTTC. It encodes CSVRDSPYEQYF.

The rearrangement uses TRBV2 and TRBJ2-6; D could derive from TRBD1 or TRBD2 (6 bases each). The V gene's germline CDR1 is SNHLY and CDR2 FYNNEI. The CDR3 loop spans 18 amino acids. V was pared by 0 bases and J by 3 bases, with 15 bases between. CDR3 region: CASSEAARGGRGANVLTF. Written as DNA, the CDR3 is TGTGCCAGCAGTGAAGCCGCCCGAGGGGGGCGTGGGGCCAACGTCCTGACTTTC. The entire variable domain, with the rest obtained from reference TRBV2 and TRBJ2-6, is as follows: EPEVTQTPSHQVTQMGQEVILRCVPISNHLYFYWYRQILGQKVEFLVSFYNNEISEKSEIFDDQFSVERPDGSNFTLKIRSTKLEDSAMYFCASSEAARGGRGANVLTFGAGSRLTVL.

V and J are TRBV7-2 and TRBJ2-3; D is uncertain. Trimming took 1 base from V and 4 from J, leaving 15 bases between them. CDR3 length: 16 residues. Germline CDR1 is SGHTA and CDR2 is FQGNSA. The CDR3 region has the DNA TGTGCCAGCAGCTTAGAGCACTTGCTGGGGTCAGATACGCAGTATTTT. Protein sequence: CASSLEHLLGSDTQYF.

The chain employs TRBV28 and TRBJ2-1, with D possibly matching TRBD2 (5 bases). V lost 7 bases to trimming and J lost 8 bases, with 15 bases between them. Germline CDR1 is MDHEN and CDR2 is SYDVKM. The CDR3 contains 13 residues. The DNA for the CDR3 is TGTGCCAGCACCCTTCTAGCAGAGGATGAGCAGTTCTTC. This codes for CASTLLAEDEQFF.

Of note for this clone: This probably arose from a read error, given a far larger clone one base away. The chain joins TRBV9 to TRBJ1-5, with D tentatively TRBD1 (6 bases). Germline V gene lookup returns CDR1 SGDLS and CDR2 YYNGEE. The CDR3 is 14 amino acids. The CDR3 region is CAGSPGGQGQPQHF. Here the CDR3 DNA reads TGTGCCGGCAGCCCTGGGGGGCAGGGTCAGCCCCAGCATTTT.

The rearrangement links TRBV28 to TRBJ2-2, with D possibly matching TRBD2 (6 bases). In germline, CDR1 is MDHEN, CDR2 SYDVKM. Trimming removed 4 bases at V and 5 bases at J, with 14 bases between. The CDR3 totals 15 residues. CDR3 amino acids: CASSYGGARTGELFF. The CDR3 DNA reads TGTGCCAGCAGTTATGGAGGGGCGAGAACCGGGGAGCTGTTTTTT.

This chain connects TRBV18 to TRBJ2-5, with D uncertain. Deletions cut 4 bases from V and 3 bases from J, with 6 bases between. Germline assignment: CDR1 KGHSH and CDR2 LQKENI. CDR3 length: 12 amino acids. The CDR3 DNA is TGTGCCAGCTCACTTAAGAAAGAGACCCAGTACTTC. It specifies CASSLKKETQYF.

The sample holds a few counts of this clone. V is TRBV6-6 and J is TRBJ1-6; D is unclear. Per the germline V gene, CDR1 is MNHNY and CDR2 is SVGAGI (reference sequence). The V and J ends lost 6 bases and 7 bases respectively, with 10 bases between them. The CDR3 is made up of 13 amino acids. CDR3 coding DNA: TGTGCCAGCAGGCCCGTCGGGAATTCACCCCTCCACTTT. Translated: CASRPVGNSPLHF.

The chain carries TRBV6-1 and TRBJ2-3; D unresolved. Germline CDR1 is MNHNS and CDR2 is SASEGT. This CDR3 has 12 residues. V lost 5 bases and J lost 3, with 6 bases in between. CDR3 bases: TGTGCCAGCAGTTTAGAGACAGATACGCAGTATTTT. Translated: CASSLETDTQYF.

V usage is TRBV2 and J usage is TRBJ1-5; 7 bases match TRBD1. Germline CDR1 SNHLY, CDR2 FYNNEI. The V gene end was trimmed by 8 bases and the J gene end by 6 bases; junction bases not matched to a gene: 10. This CDR3 contains 14 residues. CDR3 bases: TGTGCCAGCGCGAGTTTAGGGGGCGTTCAGCCCCAGCATTTT. Translating gives CASASLGGVQPQHF.

V and J are TRBV27 and TRBJ2-2; no firm D call. CDR1 MNHEY and CDR2 SMNVEV come from the germline V gene (reference sequence). The CDR3 has 13 residues. Trimming left V 3 bases short and J 2 bases short, with 4 bases between. Here the CDR3 reads CASSFLNTGELFF. CDR3 sequence (DNA): TGTGCCAGCAGTTTTCTAAACACCGGGGAGCTGTTTTTT.

The CDR3 spells CASTSRGHYNEKLFF. In nucleotides, the CDR3 is TGTGCCAGCACGAGCAGGGGGCACTATAATGAAAAACTGTTTTTT. The chain recombines TRBV27 with TRBJ1-4; 8 bases align to TRBD1. The germline gives CDR1 MNHEY, CDR2 SMNVEV (reference sequence). Trimming took 7 bases from V and 4 from J; bases not matched to a gene: 8. There are 15 residues in the CDR3. The full variable domain, rest sourced from reference TRBV27 and TRBJ1-4, is EAQVTQNPRYLITVTGKKLTVTCSQNMNHEYMSWYRQDPGLGLRQIYYSMNVEVTDKGDVPEGYKVSRKEKRNFPLILESPSPNQTSLYFCASTSRGHYNEKLFFGSGTQLSVL.

The V and J genes are TRBV10-3 and TRBJ1-1; D unclear. The CDR3 loop spans 13 amino acids. Germline-derived CDR1 and CDR2 are ENHRY and SYGVKD. Trimming cost V 5 bases and J 0 bases, with 7 bases left between them. Written as DNA, the CDR3 is TGTGCCATCAGTCGGACGGTGAACACTGAAGCTTTCTTT. Translated: CAISRTVNTEAFF.